This entry is about one TCR beta chain. The germline V gene has CDR1 LNHDA and CDR2 SQIVND (reference sequence). V lost 0 bases to trimming and J lost 7 bases, with 13 bases between them. The CDR3 contains 15 residues. This sample was included in a study of blood T cell repertoires in COVID-19. Study context: Italy, Spain and the United States were the sources of the convalescent and acute COVID-19 samples. PBMCs, B-cell-depleted T cells, or T cells provided the cDNA or gDNA that made up the material.

Profiled with immunoSEQ multiplex PCR; TCRdb holds only in-frame clones, not every one. This table holds 130,000 to 150,000 clones, 70% to 85% found once. This chain uses TRBV19 with TRBJ1-5; D is ambiguous. Input material: peripheral blood. This TCR derives from a human donor in a cohort sampled during active COVID-19. CDR3 protein: CASSIEDGRGQPQHF. DNA for the CDR3: TGTGCCAGTAGTATAGAAGACGGGAGAGGGCAGCCCCAGCATTTT.